A selection of T cell receptor beta chains follows, all from one sample in a study of graft-versus-host responses after intestinal transplantation. Clones were read by immunoSEQ multiplex PCR, and TCRdb kept only the in-frame ones, dropping some. Of about 51,000 clones listed, around 89% are singletons. Their antigen targets remain unknown. Sequencing used unstimulated CD4+ T cells sorted from spleen or lymph node cells, obtained before transplant. These receptor sequences come from a human donor who was the organ donor for an intestinal transplant. Each CDR3 is given with its conserved first and last residue. Each record gives: J gene, CDR3 length, V gene, D gene, clone size, CDR3 DNA, CDR3 protein. A D gene is named only where the DNA matches it firmly. The listing skips clone size in some rows; elsewhere it reads once, few, many or a size class.

>TRBJ2-7|13|TRBV7-2|NA|NA
TGTGCCAGCAGCCGACAAGGTTCCTACGAGCAGTACTTC
CASSRQGSYEQYF
>TRBJ2-7|17|TRBV4-3|TRBD2|NA
TGCGCCAGCAGCCATTCTCTCCCGACTAGCGGGACGGGAGAGCAGTACTTC
CASSHSLPTSGTGEQYF
>TRBJ1-2|15|TRBV30|NA|medium-sized
TGTGCCTGGAGTGTACTGCGGGGGGTAGGAGGTGGCTACACCTTC
CAWSVLRGVGGGYTF
>TRBJ2-5|18|TRBV4-3|TRBD2|NA
TGCGCCAGCAGCCAAGACGAACGACTAGCGGGAGGGTCAGAGACCCAGTACTTC
CASSQDERLAGGSETQYF
>TRBJ2-3|20|TRBV21-1|NA|NA
TGTGCCAGCAGCCCTGCGGACAGGGGGCAGGCTAGCGGGATCTTCAATACGCAGTATTTT
CASSPADRGQASGIFNTQYF
>TRBJ1-1|13|TRBV30|NA|NA
TGTGCCTGGAGGACCGGGGGTACGGCTGAAGCTTTCTTT
CAWRTGGTAEAFF
>TRBJ2-7|17|TRBV2|TRBD2|NA
TGTGCCAGCAGCGCCGGGACTAGCGGGAGACGTAGGTACGAGCAGTACTTC
CASSAGTSGRRRYEQYF
>TRBJ2-3|14|TRBV6-1|TRBD2|NA
TGTGCCCTAGGCGGACTAGCGGGAGAGCGGACGCAGTATTTT
CALGGLAGERTQYF
>TRBJ1-2|15|TRBV9|NA|NA
TGTGCCAGCAGCGTAGTCGACAGGTTTAACTATGGCTACACCTTC
CASSVVDRFNYGYTF
>TRBJ2-3|15|TRBV6-6|TRBD2|NA
TGTGCCAGCAGTTTCGGACTAGTCGGAGGAGATACGCAGTATTTT
CASSFGLVGGDTQYF
>TRBJ2-1|15|TRBV2|NA|NA
TGTGCCAGCAGTAAAAGCGGGCGGTCCTACAATGAGCAGTTCTTC
CASSKSGRSYNEQFF
>TRBJ2-3|16|TRBV27|TRBD2|NA
TGTGCCAGCAGTCCAGGCCCTGGCGGGAGTTCGGATACGCAGTATTTT
CASSPGPGGSSDTQYF
>TRBJ2-3|14|TRBV2|NA|NA
TGTGCCAGCAGGCGGGGACAGAGCACAGATACGCAGTATTTT
CASRRGQSTDTQYF